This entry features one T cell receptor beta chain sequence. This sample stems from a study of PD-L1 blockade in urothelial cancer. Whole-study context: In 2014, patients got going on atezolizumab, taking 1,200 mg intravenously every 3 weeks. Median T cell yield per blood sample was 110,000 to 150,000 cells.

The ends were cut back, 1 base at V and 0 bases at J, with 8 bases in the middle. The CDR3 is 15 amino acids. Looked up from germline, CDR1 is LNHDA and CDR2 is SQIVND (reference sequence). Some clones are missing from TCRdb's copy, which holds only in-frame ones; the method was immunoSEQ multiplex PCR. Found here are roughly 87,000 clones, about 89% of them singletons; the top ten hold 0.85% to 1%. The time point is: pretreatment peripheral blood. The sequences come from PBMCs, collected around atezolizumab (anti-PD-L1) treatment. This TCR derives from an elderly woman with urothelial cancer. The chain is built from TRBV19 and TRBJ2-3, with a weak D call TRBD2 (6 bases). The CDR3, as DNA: TGTGCCAGTAGTATAGTGGGAGGAAGCACAGATACGCAGTATTTT. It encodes CASSIVGGSTDTQYF.